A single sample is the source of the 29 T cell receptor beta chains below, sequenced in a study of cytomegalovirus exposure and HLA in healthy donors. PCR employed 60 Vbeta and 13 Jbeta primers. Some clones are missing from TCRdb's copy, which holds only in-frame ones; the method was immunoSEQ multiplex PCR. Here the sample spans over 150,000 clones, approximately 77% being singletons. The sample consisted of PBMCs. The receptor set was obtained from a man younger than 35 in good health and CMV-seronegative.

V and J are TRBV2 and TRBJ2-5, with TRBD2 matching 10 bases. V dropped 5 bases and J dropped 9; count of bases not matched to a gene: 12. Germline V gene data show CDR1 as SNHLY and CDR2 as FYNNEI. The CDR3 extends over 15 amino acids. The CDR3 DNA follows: TGTGCCAGCAGTCTCCGACTGGGTAGCGGGGGGTCCCAGTACTTC. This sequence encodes CASSLRLGSGGSQYF. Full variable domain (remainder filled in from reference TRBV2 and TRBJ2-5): EPEVTQTPSHQVTQMGQEVILRCVPISNHLYFYWYRQILGQKVEFLVSFYNNEISEKSEIFDDQFSVERPDGSNFTLKIRSTKLEDSAMYFCASSLRLGSGGSQYFGPGTRLLVL.

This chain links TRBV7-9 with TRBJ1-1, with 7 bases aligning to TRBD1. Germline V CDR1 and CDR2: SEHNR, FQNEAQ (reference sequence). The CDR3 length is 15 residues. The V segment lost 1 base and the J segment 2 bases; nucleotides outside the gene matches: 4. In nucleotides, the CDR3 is TGTGCCAGCAGCTTAGGTGGGACAGCCAACACTGAAGCTTTCTTT. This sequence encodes CASSLGGTANTEAFF.

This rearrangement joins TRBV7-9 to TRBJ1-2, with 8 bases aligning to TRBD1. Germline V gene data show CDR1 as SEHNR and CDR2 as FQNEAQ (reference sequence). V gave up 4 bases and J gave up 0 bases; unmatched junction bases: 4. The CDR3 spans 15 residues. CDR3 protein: CASSSGGAANYGYTF. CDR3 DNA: TGTGCCAGCAGCTCAGGGGGCGCAGCTAACTATGGCTACACCTTC.

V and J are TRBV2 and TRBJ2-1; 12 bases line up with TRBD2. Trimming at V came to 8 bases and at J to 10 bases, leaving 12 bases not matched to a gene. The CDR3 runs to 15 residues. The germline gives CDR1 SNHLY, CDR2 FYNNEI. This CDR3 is CASLRLAGGPGEQFF. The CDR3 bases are TGTGCCAGCCTCCGGCTAGCGGGAGGGCCGGGCGAGCAGTTCTTC.

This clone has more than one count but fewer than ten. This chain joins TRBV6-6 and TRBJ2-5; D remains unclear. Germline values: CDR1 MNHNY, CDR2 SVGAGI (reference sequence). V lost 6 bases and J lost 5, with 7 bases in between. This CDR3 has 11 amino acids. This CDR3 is CASSLLETQYF. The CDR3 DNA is TGTGCCAGCAGCCTTTTGGAGACCCAGTACTTC.

The CDR3, as DNA: TGTGCCAGCGAGCCCCCGGAAGCGGGAGATCAGTACAATGAGCAGTTCTTC. This sequence encodes CASEPPEAGDQYNEQFF. V is TRBV27 and J is TRBJ2-1, with TRBD2 matching 8 bases. The trim removed 8 bases at V and 4 bases at J, leaving 16 bases unmatched. This CDR3 contains 17 residues. The germline V gene has CDR1 MNHEY and CDR2 SMNVEV (reference sequence).

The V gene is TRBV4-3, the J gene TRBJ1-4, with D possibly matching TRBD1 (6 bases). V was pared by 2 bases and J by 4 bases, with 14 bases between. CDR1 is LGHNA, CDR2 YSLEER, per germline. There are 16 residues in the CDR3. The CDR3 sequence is CASSQHREPGNEKLFF. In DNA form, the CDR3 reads TGCGCCAGCAGCCAACACAGGGAGCCGGGTAATGAAAAACTGTTTTTT.

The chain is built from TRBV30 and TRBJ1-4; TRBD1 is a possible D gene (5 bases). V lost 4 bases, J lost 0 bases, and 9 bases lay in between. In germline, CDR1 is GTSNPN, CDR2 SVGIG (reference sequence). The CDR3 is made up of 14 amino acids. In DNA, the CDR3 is TGTGCCTGGAAAGGAGGGGCAACTAATGAAAAACTGTTTTTT. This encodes CAWKGGATNEKLFF.

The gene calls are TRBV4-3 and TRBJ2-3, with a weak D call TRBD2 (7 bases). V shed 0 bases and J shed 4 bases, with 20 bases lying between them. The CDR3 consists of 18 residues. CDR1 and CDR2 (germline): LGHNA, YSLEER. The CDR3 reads CASSQEGGRAEDADTQYF. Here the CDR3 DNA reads TGCGCCAGCAGCCAAGAAGGGGGGAGGGCAGAGGACGCAGATACGCAGTATTTT.

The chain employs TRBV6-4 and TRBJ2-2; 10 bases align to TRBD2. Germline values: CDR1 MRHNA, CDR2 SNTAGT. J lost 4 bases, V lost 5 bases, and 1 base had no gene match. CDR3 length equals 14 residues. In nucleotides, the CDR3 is TGTGCCAGCAGTAGCGGGAGGGCCACCGGGGAGCTGTTTTTT. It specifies CASSSGRATGELFF.

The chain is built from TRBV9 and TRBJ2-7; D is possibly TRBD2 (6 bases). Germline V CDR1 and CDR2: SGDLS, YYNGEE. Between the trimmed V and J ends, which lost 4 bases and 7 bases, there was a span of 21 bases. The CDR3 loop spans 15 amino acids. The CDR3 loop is CASSKGGNPPEEQYF. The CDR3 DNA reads TGTGCCAGCAGCAAAGGCGGGAACCCCCCCGAGGAGCAGTACTTC.

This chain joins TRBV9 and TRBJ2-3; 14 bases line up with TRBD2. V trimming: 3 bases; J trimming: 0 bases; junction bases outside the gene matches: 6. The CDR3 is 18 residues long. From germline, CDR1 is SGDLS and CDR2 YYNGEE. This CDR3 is CASSGGTSGGFSTDTQYF. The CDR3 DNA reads TGTGCCAGCAGCGGGGGGACTAGCGGGGGTTTCAGCACAGATACGCAGTATTTT.

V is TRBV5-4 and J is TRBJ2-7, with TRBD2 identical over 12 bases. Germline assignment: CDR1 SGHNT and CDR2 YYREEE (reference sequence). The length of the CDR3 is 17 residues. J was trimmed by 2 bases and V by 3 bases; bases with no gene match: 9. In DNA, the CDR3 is TGTGCCAGCAGCTCCCTACTAGCGGGAGGATATACCTACGAGCAGTACTTC. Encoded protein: CASSSLLAGGYTYEQYF.

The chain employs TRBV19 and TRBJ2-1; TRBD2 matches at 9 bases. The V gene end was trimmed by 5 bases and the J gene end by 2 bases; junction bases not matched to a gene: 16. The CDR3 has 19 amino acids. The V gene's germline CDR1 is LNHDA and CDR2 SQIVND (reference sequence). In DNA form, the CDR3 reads TGTGCCAGTAGTGTCTGGGCGGGAGGGCCCGCTTCGGCCTACAATGAGCAGTTCTTC. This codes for CASSVWAGGPASAYNEQFF. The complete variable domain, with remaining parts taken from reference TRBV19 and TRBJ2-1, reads DGGITQSPKYLFRKEGQNVTLSCEQNLNHDAMYWYRQDPGQGLRLIYYSQIVNDFQKGDIAEGYSVSREKKESFPLTVTSAQKNPTAFYLCASSVWAGGPASAYNEQFFGPGTRLTVL.

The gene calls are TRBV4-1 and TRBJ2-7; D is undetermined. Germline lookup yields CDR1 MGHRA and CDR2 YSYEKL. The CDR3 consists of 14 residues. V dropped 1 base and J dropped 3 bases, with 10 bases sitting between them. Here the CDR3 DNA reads TGCGCCAGCAGCCAAGTTGGCACCAACTACGAGCAGTACTTC. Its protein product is CASSQVGTNYEQYF.

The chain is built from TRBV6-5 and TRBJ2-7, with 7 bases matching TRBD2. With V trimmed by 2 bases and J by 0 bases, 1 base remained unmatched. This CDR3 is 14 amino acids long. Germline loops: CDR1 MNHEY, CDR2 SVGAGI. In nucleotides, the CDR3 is TGTGCCAGCAGTTACAGCGGGAACTCCTACGAGCAGTACTTC. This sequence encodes CASSYSGNSYEQYF.

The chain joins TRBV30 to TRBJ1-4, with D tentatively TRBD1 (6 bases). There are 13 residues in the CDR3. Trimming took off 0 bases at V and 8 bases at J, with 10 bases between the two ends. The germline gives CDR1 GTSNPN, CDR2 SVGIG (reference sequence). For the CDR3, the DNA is TGTGCCTGGAGTGTAGGGGGGGGAGAAAAACTGTTTTTT. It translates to CAWSVGGGEKLFF. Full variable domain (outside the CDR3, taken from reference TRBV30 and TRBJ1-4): SQTIHQWPATLVQPVGSPLSLECTVEGTSNPNLYWYRQAAGRGLQLLFYSVGIGQISSEVPQNLSASRPQDRQFILSSKKLLLSDSGFYLCAWSVGGGEKLFFGSGTQLSVL.

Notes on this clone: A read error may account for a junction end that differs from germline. As DNA, the CDR3 is TGTTCCAGCAGCTCGGGGGGGACTGAAGCTTTCTTT. Translated, it gives CSSSSGGTEAFF. This chain joins TRBV7-9 and TRBJ1-1, with TRBD1 as a possible D gene (5 bases). The CDR3 has 12 amino acids. Germline V gene data show CDR1 as SEHNR and CDR2 as FQNEAQ (reference sequence).

As DNA, the CDR3 is TGTGCCAGCAGCTTAGGGGACAGGCGAAAAGTAGCTTTCTTT. This codes for CASSLGDRRKVAFF. This chain uses TRBV7-2 with TRBJ1-1, with TRBD1 matching over 8 bases. This CDR3 is 14 amino acids long. The V gene's germline CDR1 is SGHTA and CDR2 FQGNSA. V shed 1 base and J 10 bases; nucleotides not matched to a gene: 8.

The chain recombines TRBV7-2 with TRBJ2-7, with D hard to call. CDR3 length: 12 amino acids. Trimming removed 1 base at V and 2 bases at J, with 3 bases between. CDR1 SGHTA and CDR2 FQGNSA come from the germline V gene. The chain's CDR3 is CASSLGAYEQYF. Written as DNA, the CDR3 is TGTGCCAGCAGCTTAGGAGCCTACGAGCAGTACTTC.

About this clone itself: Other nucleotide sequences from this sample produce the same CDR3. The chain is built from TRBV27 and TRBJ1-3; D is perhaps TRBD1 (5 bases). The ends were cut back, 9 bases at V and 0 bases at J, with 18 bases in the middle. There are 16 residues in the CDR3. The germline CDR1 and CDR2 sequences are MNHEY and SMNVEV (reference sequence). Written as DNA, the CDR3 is TGTGCCAGTAGTCCCTCCCAGGGCACCTCTGGAAACACCATATATTTT. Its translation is CASSPSQGTSGNTIYF.

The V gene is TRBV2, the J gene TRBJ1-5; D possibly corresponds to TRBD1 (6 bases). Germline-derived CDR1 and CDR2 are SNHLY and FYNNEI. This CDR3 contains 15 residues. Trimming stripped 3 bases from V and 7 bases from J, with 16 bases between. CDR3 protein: CASSDSQGPRQPQHF. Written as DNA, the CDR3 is TGTGCCAGCAGTGACTCCCAGGGGCCTAGACAGCCCCAGCATTTT. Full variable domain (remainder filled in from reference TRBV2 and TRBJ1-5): EPEVTQTPSHQVTQMGQEVILRCVPISNHLYFYWYRQILGQKVEFLVSFYNNEISEKSEIFDDQFSVERPDGSNFTLKIRSTKLEDSAMYFCASSDSQGPRQPQHFGDGTRLSIL.

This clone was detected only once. The CDR3 sequence: CASSLGGTRWGDTQYF. Here the CDR3 DNA reads TGTGCCAGCAGCTTAGGCGGGACTAGATGGGGAGATACGCAGTATTTT. The chain carries TRBV13 and TRBJ2-3; 8 bases agree with TRBD2. The germline V gene encodes CDR1 PRHDT and CDR2 FYEKMQ (reference sequence). The junction had 7 bases not matched to a gene; V was cut back by 0 bases and J by 5 bases. The CDR3 has 16 amino acids. Supplemented by reference TRBV13 and TRBJ2-3, the full variable domain reads AAGVIQSPRHLIKEKRETATLKCYPIPRHDTVYWYQQGPGQDPQFLISFYEKMQSDKGSIPDRFSAQQFSDYHSELNMSSLELGDSALYFCASSLGGTRWGDTQYFGPGTRLTVL.

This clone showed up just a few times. CDR3 protein: CASSRAAGAGELFF. The CDR3 region has the DNA TGCGCCAGCAGTCGGGCCGCGGGCGCCGGGGAGCTGTTTTTT. The rearrangement uses TRBV10-1 and TRBJ2-2, with D possibly TRBD2 on 5 matching bases. This CDR3 contains 14 residues. CDR1 and CDR2 from the germline V gene are WNHNN and SYGVQD (reference sequence). The germline V and J ends were trimmed by 5 bases and 6 bases, with 13 bases remaining between them.

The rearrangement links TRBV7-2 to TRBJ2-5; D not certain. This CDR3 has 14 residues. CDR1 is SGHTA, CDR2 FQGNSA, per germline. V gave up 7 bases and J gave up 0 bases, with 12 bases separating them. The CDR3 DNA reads TGTGCCAGCACCCCCCCAGGTAACCAAGAGACCCAGTACTTC. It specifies CASTPPGNQETQYF.

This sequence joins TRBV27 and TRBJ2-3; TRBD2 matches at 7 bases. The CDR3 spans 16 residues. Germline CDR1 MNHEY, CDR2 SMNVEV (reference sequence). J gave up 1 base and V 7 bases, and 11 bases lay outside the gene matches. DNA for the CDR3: TGTGCCAGCAATAGTGGCGCGGGAGAAGGCACAGATACGCAGTATTTT. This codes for CASNSGAGEGTDTQYF.

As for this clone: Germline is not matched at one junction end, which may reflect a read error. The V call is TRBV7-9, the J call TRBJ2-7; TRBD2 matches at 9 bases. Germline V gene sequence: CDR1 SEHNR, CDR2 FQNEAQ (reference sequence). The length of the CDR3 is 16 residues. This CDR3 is CSSSSWGGRASGEQYF. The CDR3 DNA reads TGTTCCAGCAGCTCGTGGGGCGGGAGGGCCTCGGGCGAGCAGTACTTC.

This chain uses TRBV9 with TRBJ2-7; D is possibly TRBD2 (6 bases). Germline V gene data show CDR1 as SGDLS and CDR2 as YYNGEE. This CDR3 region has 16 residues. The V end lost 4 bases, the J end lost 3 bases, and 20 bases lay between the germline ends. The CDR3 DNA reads TGTGCCAGCAGCCGCGTCGCGGGACGGATCTTCTACGAGCAGTACTTC. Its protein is CASSRVAGRIFYEQYF.

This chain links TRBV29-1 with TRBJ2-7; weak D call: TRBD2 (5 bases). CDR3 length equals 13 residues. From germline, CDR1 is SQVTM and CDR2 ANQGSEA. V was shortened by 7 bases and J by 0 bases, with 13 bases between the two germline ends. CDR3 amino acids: CSAGGRSSYEQYF. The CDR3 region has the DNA TGCAGCGCCGGAGGCCGGAGCTCCTACGAGCAGTACTTC.